What follows are 22 T cell receptor delta chains derived from one specimen sequenced in a study of gamma-delta T cells after stem cell transplantation. TCRdb repeated clone calling on the RT-PCR reads with CATT. Among about 5,400 delta-chain clones listed, approximately 9% were seen once. The sequenced sample consisted of gamma-delta T cells. Receptor source: a human donor. It is not recorded whose cells these are; they may come from a transplant donor.

In its sample, this clone was seen a few times. The V and J genes are TRDV2 and TRDJ1; D is uncertain. Deletions cut 1 base from V and 6 bases from J, with 11 bases between. This CDR3 is 13 amino acids long. Germline assignment: CDR1 GEAIGNYY and CDR2 EKD. The CDR3 spells CACDTSGYYKLIF. The CDR3, as DNA: TGTGCCTGTGACACATCCGGCTACTATAAACTCATCTTT.

This clone came up a few times. V is TRDV2 and J is TRDJ1; 13 bases line up with TRDD3. CDR3 size: 18 residues. V lost 3 bases, J lost 0 bases, and 9 bases stayed unmatched. Germline-derived CDR1 and CDR2 are GEAIGNYY and EKD. CDR3 sequence (DNA): TGTGCCTGTGACCCGGTACTGGGGGATACGCGCTACACCGATAAACTCATCTTT. Translation: CACDPVLGDTRYTDKLIF.

With respect to this clone: A much larger clone lies a single base off, so this may be a read error. This chain connects TRDV2 to TRDJ1; 8 bases align to TRDD3. The CDR3 has 17 amino acids. Germline CDR1 GEAIGNYY, CDR2 EKD. V was pared by 5 bases and J by 0 bases, with 13 bases of the junction left unmatched. The CDR3 nucleotides are TGTGCCTGTGTCCAACTGGGGGCTACCATTGACACCGATAAACTCATCTTT. It is translated as CACVQLGATIDTDKLIF.

This sequence joins TRDV2 and TRDJ1; 13 positions agree with TRDD3. The CDR3 is made up of 24 amino acids. CDR1 and CDR2 from the germline V gene are GEAIGNYY and EKD. The trim removed 2 bases at V and 0 bases at J, leaving 26 bases unmatched. As DNA, the CDR3 is TGTGCCTGTGACATCCTGTCTTCTCCTGTCCGTCTCCTACTGGGGGATACGGACACCGATAAACTCATCTTT. Protein product: CACDILSSPVRLLLGDTDTDKLIF.

V gene TRDV2 combines with J gene TRDJ1; 13 bases fit TRDD3. V shed 3 bases, J shed 2 bases, and the junction held 11 bases outside the gene matches. Germline V gene sequence: CDR1 GEAIGNYY, CDR2 EKD. This CDR3 is 18 amino acids long. This chain's CDR3 is CACDLRKVLGDTTDKLIF. CDR3 nucleotide sequence: TGTGCCTGTGACCTCAGAAAGGTACTGGGGGATACGACCGATAAACTCATCTTT.

This clone was picked up a small number of times. A read error likely explains why the TCRdb protein, taken from a much larger clone, differs from this DNA's translation at residue 9; the protein shown is translated from the DNA. CDR3 sequence reads: CACDAQDSRDTRQMFF. In nucleotides, the CDR3 is TGTGCCTGTGACGCCCAGGACTCCCGGGACACCCGACAGATGTTTTTC. This chain uses TRDV2 with TRDJ3; D gene ambiguous. Per the germline V gene, CDR1 is GEAIGNYY and CDR2 is EKD. There are 16 residues in the CDR3.

This clone was counted a few times. The rearrangement joins TRDV2 to TRDJ1, with 11 positions matching TRDD3. Germline V gene sequence: CDR1 GEAIGNYY, CDR2 EKD. CDR3 length: 17 residues. V gave up 3 bases and J gave up 3 bases; unmatched junction bases: 11. CDR3 bases: TGTGCCTGTGACTTACTGGGGGATAGGTTTTTGGCCGATAAACTCATCTTT. Its translation: CACDLLGDRFLADKLIF.

This clone is medium-sized (0.01 to 0.1%) in the sample. The chain recombines TRDV2 with TRDJ1, with TRDD3 matching 8 bases. The CDR3 runs 16 residues. From germline, CDR1 is GEAIGNYY and CDR2 EKD. Trimming took 3 bases from V and 4 from J; bases not matched to a gene: 12. For the CDR3, the DNA is TGTGCCTGTGACTCCGTACTGGGGGCCCCTGACGATAAACTCATCTTT. As protein: CACDSVLGAPDDKLIF.

On this clone itself: A much larger clone sits a single nucleotide away, making a read error possible. V usage is TRDV2 and J usage is TRDJ3; weak D call: TRDD3 (6 bases). V was cut by 1 base and J by 6 bases, with 15 bases left in between. The CDR3 runs to 17 residues. The V gene's germline CDR1 is GEAIGNYY and CDR2 EKD. The chain's CDR3 is CACDTVLGGLDTRQMFF. The CDR3 nucleotides are TGTGCCTGTGACACAGTACTGGGAGGCTTGGACACCCGACAGATGTTTTTC.

This clone was found a few times. The chain recombines TRDV2 with TRDJ1; D ambiguous. V was clipped by 2 bases and J by 0 bases, with 15 bases between them. CDR1 is GEAIGNYY, CDR2 EKD, per germline. This CDR3 spans 16 amino acids. CDR3 region: CACDKLAIPDTDKLIF. The CDR3, as DNA: TGTGCCTGTGACAAACTCGCTATCCCCGACACCGATAAACTCATCTTT.

This clone was counted a few times. The J gene is TRDJ3, the V gene TRDV2; 9 bases agree with TRDD3. Per germline, CDR1 GEAIGNYY and CDR2 EKD. The trim removed 0 bases at V and 0 bases at J, leaving 8 bases unmatched. This CDR3 comprises 20 residues. The CDR3 reads CACDTVGDTKSSWDTRQMFF. The CDR3 DNA reads as TGTGCCTGTGACACCGTAGGGGATACGAAGAGCTCCTGGGACACCCGACAGATGTTTTTC.

In this sample, this clone turned up a few times. A much larger clonotype is one base distant, so this may be a read error. The chain joins TRDV2 to TRDJ1; D may be TRDD2 (6 bases). This CDR3 region has 15 residues. CDR1 is GEAIGNYY and CDR2 is EKD in the germline V gene. CDR3 DNA: TGTGCCTGTGACACCGTCCTACCTGACACCGATAAACCCATCTTT. It codes for CACDTVLPDTDKPIF.

There are a few counts of this clone. TCRdb assigns this DNA the protein of a much larger clone, which departs from its translation at residue 11; this likely reflects a read error, and the protein shown comes from translating the DNA. J is TRDJ1 and V is TRDV2; 13 nucleotides line up with TRDD3. Germline CDR1 GEAIGNYY, CDR2 EKD. The CDR3 has 15 amino acids. With 3 bases clipped from V and 9 bases from J, the junction kept 9 bases outside the gene matches. CDR3 sequence reads: CACDVLTGGYVELIF. The CDR3 bases are TGTGCCTGTGACGTCCTTACTGGGGGATACGTGGAACTCATCTTT.

With regard to this clone: A clone one base away is much larger, so this may be a read error. This chain links TRDV2 with TRDJ1, with TRDD3 matching over 11 bases. This CDR3 comprises 22 residues. Germline CDR1 and CDR2: GEAIGNYY and EKD. CDR3 loop: CACGTGSLLGDKGMTYTDKLIF. The DNA of the CDR3 is TGTGCCTGTGGCACCGGATCGCTACTGGGGGATAAGGGAATGACTTACACCGATAAACTCATCTTT.

The sample holds a few counts of this clone. The chain uses TRDV2 and TRDJ1, with 7 bases identical to TRDD3. Germline V gene sequence: CDR1 GEAIGNYY, CDR2 EKD. V shed 0 bases, J shed 3 bases, and the junction held 18 bases outside the gene matches. The CDR3 is 19 amino acids. The DNA of the CDR3 is TGTGCCTGTGACACCGGAGGGCTGGGGGTCACGCTAAATCCCGATAAACTCATCTTT. The encoded protein is CACDTGGLGVTLNPDKLIF.

This clone was seen a handful of times. A far larger clone is one nucleotide away, so this likely arose from a read error. The chain employs TRDV2 and TRDJ1; D remains unclear. CDR3 length: 14 amino acids. V was clipped by 5 bases and J by 4 bases, with 16 bases between them. Germline V CDR1 and CDR2: GEAIGNYY, EKD. DNA for the CDR3: TGTGCCTGTGGCACGGTACATTCCAGCGATAAACTCATCTTT. Its protein is CACGTVHSSDKLIF.

Regarding this clone: Other DNA sequences within the sample encode an identical CDR3. This rearrangement joins TRDV2 to TRDJ1; D tentatively reads TRDD2 or TRDD3 (6 bases each). CDR1 and CDR2 (germline): GEAIGNYY, EKD. Between the trimmed V and J ends, which lost 0 bases and 1 base, there was a span of 44 bases. The CDR3 extends over 26 amino acids. The CDR3 region has the DNA TGTGCCTGTGACACCGTGTCCTACTCACCAACGACTACCACTCTGGGGCAGATACCTTTCACCGATAAACTCATCTTT. Protein product: CACDTVSYSPTTTTLGQIPFTDKLIF.

This clone was seen a handful of times. This may be a read error: a much more frequent sequence differs by one nucleotide. This rearrangement joins TRDV2 to TRDJ3; D perhaps matches TRDD3 (5 bases). V lost 0 bases, J lost 0 bases, and 11 bases lay in between. The CDR3 consists of 18 residues. Germline CDR1 is GEAIGNYY and CDR2 is EKD. The CDR3 reads CACDTVGKGSWDTRQMFF. CDR3 nucleotides: TGTGCCTGTGACACCGTGGGGAAAGGCTCCTGGGACACCCGACAGATGTTTTTC.

There are a few counts of this clone. This may stem from a read error, because a much larger clone lies one nucleotide away. V is TRDV2 and J is TRDJ3; 8 nucleotides line up with TRDD3. Germline V lookup: CDR1 GEAIGNYY, CDR2 EKD. The CDR3 consists of 21 residues. The CDR3 reads CARDTGNWGSESSWDTRQMFF. CDR3 coding DNA: TGTGCCCGTGACACCGGAAACTGGGGGTCCGAGAGCTCCTGGGACACCCGACAGATGTTTTTC.

On this clone itself: A much larger clone differs from this one at a single base, so this may be a read error. The same CDR3 also results from other DNA sequences found in this sample. V usage is TRDV3 and J usage is TRDJ1; 13 bases are a match to TRDD3. The germline V gene encodes CDR1 TVYSNPD and CDR2 GDNSRS (reference sequence). V shed 3 bases and J 5 bases; nucleotides not matched to a gene: 9. This CDR3 contains 15 residues. For the CDR3, the DNA is TGTGCCTTGTCCGACTGGGGGATACGCGCTGATAAACTCATCTTT. It translates to CALSDWGIRADKLIF.

The V and J genes are TRDV2 and TRDJ3, with 9 bases matching TRDD3. V lost 3 bases to trimming and J lost 0 bases; unmatched junction nucleotides: 11. The CDR3 has 20 amino acids. CDR1 is GEAIGNYY and CDR2 is EKD in the germline V gene. The CDR3 region is CACDSFTGGPSSWDTRQMFF. Written as DNA, the CDR3 is TGTGCCTGTGACTCGTTTACTGGGGGACCGAGCTCCTGGGACACCCGACAGATGTTTTTC.

The chain employs TRDV3 and TRDJ1, with 8 bases that match TRDD3. With V trimmed by 2 bases and J by 2 bases, 25 bases remained unmatched. Germline V gene sequence: CDR1 TVYSNPD, CDR2 GDNSRS (reference sequence). CDR3 size: 20 residues. The CDR3 reads CAFGNPRTGGTRSATDKLIF. The CDR3, as DNA: TGTGCCTTTGGGAACCCTCGTACTGGGGGTACACGGTCGGCTACCGATAAACTCATCTTT.